The rows below give T cell receptor beta chains drawn from one sample of a study of cytomegalovirus exposure and HLA in healthy donors. Sequencing used immunoSEQ multiplex PCR; TCRdb keeps in-frame clones, though not all of them. The repertoire includes some 140,000 clones, around 80% of them detected once, and roughly 1.2% sits in the top ten. The sample taken for sequencing was PBMCs. The receptors were sampled from a male donor in good health and CMV-seropositive. CDR3s leave out the opening cysteine and the closing phenylalanine or tryptophan. Size is omitted from some rows. Given values are once, few, many or a class for expanded clones.

TRBJ2-7 16 TRBV7-9 few ASSPPARQGQKSYEQY
TRBJ1-4 11 TRBV28 . ASKGQNYEKLF
TRBJ2-1 15 TRBV18 . ASSPTGTSGGVNEQF
TRBJ2-7 13 TRBV28 . ASSFEQGSAYEQY
TRBJ2-7 11 TRBV4-1 . ASSQGPRYEQY
TRBJ2-4 12 TRBV5-4 . ASSLGLAKNIQY
TRBJ2-1 10 TRBV7-9 . SSSSGLFEQF
TRBJ1-5 12 TRBV5-5 . ASSHGGAGQPQH
TRBJ2-2 14 TRBV5-1 few ASSSLAGGVTGELF
TRBJ1-6 13 TRBV9 . ASSPDRGLNSPLH